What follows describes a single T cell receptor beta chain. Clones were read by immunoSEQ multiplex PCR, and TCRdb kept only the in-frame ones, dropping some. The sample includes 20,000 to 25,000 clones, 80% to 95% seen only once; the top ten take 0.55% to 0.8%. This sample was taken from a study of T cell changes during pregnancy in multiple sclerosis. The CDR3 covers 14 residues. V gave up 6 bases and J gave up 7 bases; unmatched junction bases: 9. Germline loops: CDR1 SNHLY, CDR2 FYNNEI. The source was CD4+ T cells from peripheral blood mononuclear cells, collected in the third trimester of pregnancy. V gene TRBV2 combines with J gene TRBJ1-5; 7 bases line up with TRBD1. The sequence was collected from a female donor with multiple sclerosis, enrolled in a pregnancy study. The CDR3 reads CASSDNRGEQPQHF. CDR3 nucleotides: TGTGCCAGCAGCGATAACAGGGGAGAACAGCCCCAGCATTTT.